This T cell receptor beta chain was sequenced in a study of cytomegalovirus exposure and HLA in healthy donors. Whole-study results and caveats: Across all donors, roughly uniform sequencing depth was an assumption of the presence/absence analyses.

Worth noting for this clone: Its matching antigen is unknown.

In the PCR, 60 Vbeta and 13 Jbeta primers were used. Data came from immunoSEQ multiplex PCR; TCRdb stores just in-frame clones and leaves some out. The table shows about 150,000 clones, with 65% to 80% occurring only once. Germline CDR1 reads MNHEY; CDR2 reads SMNVEV (reference sequence). J was trimmed by 3 bases and V by 6 bases; bases with no gene match: 8. The CDR3 sequence is 15 residues long. V gene TRBV27 combines with J gene TRBJ1-5; 7 bases map to TRBD1. This clonotype was obtained from a human donor in good health. Source material: PBMCs. The CDR3 region is CASRVGQSYNQPQHF. The CDR3 nucleotides are TGTGCCAGCAGAGTGGGACAGTCATACAATCAGCCCCAGCATTTT.